This T cell receptor (beta chain) was captured by sequencing in a study of human T cells and chemical hapten exposure. About the study: Predominantly women, the patients had alopecia areata, totalis or universalis.

The time point here: patch test 3, about 24 weeks after DPC sensitization. Treatment given: therapeutic diphenylcyclopropenone sensitization with weekly scalp DPC. It was unfractionated whole blood from which total RNA was extracted. The study, taken as a whole, reports: Donors had alopecia, so their immune response may differ from healthy people's.

This clonotype has more than one count but fewer than ten. Its antigen is unidentified. As handled by the study authors: 95,638 TCRs per sample was the median, with a range of about 20,000 to 690,600. MiXCR was run by TCRdb on the RACE reads, yielding one entry per CDR3 protein. Here the V and J calls rest on TCRdb's processing, not on the authors' analysis. This table has just under 65,000 distinct CDR3 sequences, about 10% appearing once. The specimen was whole blood, collected in connection with sensitization to the hapten diphenylcyclopropenone (DPC). The sequence came from a woman between 25 and 40 years old with alopecia areata. Some clones in this sample may be carry-over from other donors' samples.

CDR3 in DNA: TGCGCCAGCAGCTCAACAGGGCATAACACTGAAGCTTTCTTT. This sequence encodes CASSSTGHNTEAFF. This chain connects TRBV5-1 to TRBJ1-1, with D possibly being TRBD1 (6 bases). This CDR3 comprises 14 residues. Trimming took off 3 bases at V and 2 bases at J, with 11 bases between the two ends. The germline CDR1 and CDR2 sequences are SGHRS and YFSETQ. The full variable domain, rest sourced from reference TRBV5-1 and TRBJ1-1, is KAGVTQTPRYLIKTRGQQVTLSCSPISGHRSVSWYQQTPGQGLQFLFEYFSETQRNKGNFPGRFSGRQFSNSRSEMNVSTLELGDSALYLCASSSTGHNTEAFFGQGTRLTVV.